A selection of T cell receptor beta chains follows, all from one sample in a study of blood T cells in healthy people across ages. TCRdb passed the 5' RACE reads through MiXCR, listing each CDR3 protein once. The table shows 1.5 million to 2 million distinct CDR3 sequences, with over 25% occurring only once. The specimen was blood. These receptors were obtained from a woman younger than 45 in good health. CDR3s include the opening cysteine and the closing phenylalanine or tryptophan. The D gene is left open where the match is weak. Size tells how often a clone was seen (once, few, many) or the class of an expanded clone, and some rows leave it out.

J | V | D | size | DNA | CDR3
TRBJ1-5 | TRBV20-1 | NA | NA | TGCAGTGCTCCCGGTGGGGGGAAACTCAATCAGCCCCAGCATTTT | CSAPGGGKLNQPQHF
TRBJ1-6 | TRBV2 | NA | few | TGTGCCAGCAGTGATTCAGACACAACTAATTCACCCCTCCACTTT | CASSDSDTTNSPLHF
TRBJ2-1 | TRBV6-2/TRBV6-3 | NA | few | TGTGCCAGCACCCCGGCGTGGAGCGATGAGCAGTTCTTC | CASTPAWSDEQFF
TRBJ1-2 | TRBV29-1 | TRBD1 | few | TGCGGCGTCGGACAGGCGAGCTATGGCTACACCTTC | CGVGQASYGYTF
TRBJ2-7 | TRBV5-1 | NA | NA | TGCGCCAGCAGCTTAGGTGGGACCCACAATGAGCAGTACTTC | CASSLGGTHNEQYF
TRBJ2-4 | TRBV12-3/TRBV12-4 | TRBD2 | few | TGTGCCAGCAGGACCCTAGCGGGGGGTCTCAAAAACATTCAGTACTTC | CASRTLAGGLKNIQYF
TRBJ2-3 | TRBV20-1 | NA | many | TGCAGTGCTCCCAGGGGTGATACGCAGTATTTT | CSAPRGDTQYF
TRBJ2-7 | TRBV7-2 | TRBD2 | NA | TGTGCCAGCAGCTTAGCCTCGACTAGCGGGAGGGGCGAGCAGTACTTC | CASSLASTSGRGEQYF
TRBJ2-5 | TRBV7-3 | NA | NA | TGTGCCAGCAGGCCTGGGGGTAGTGAGAATGAGCAGTACTTC | CASRPGGSENEQYF
TRBJ2-1 | TRBV6-2/TRBV6-3 | NA | NA | TGTGCCAGCAGAGACCCAAGGGCCTACAATGAGCAGTTCTTC | CASRDPRAYNEQFF
TRBJ2-7 | TRBV6-1 | NA | many | TGTGCCAGCAGTGAAAGTTGGGCAGGTTCCTACGAGCAGTACTTC | CASSESWAGSYEQYF
TRBJ2-1 | TRBV5-1 | NA | NA | TGCGCCAGCAGCCAAACGGGACCTACACAAGAGACCCAGTTCTTC | CASSQTGPTQETQFF
TRBJ1-1 | TRBV12-3/TRBV12-4 | NA | few | TGTGCCAGCAGTATGATGAAGGCGTCTGAAGCTTTCTTT | CASSMMKASEAFF
TRBJ1-5 | TRBV20-1 | NA | few | TGCAGTGCCGAGAGACGGTATAGCAATCAGCCCCAGCATTTT | CSAERRYSNQPQHF
TRBJ1-5 | TRBV30 | NA | few | TGTACCTGGGAGACGTTGAAAGGGGCGAATCAGCCCCAGCATTTT | CTWETLKGANQPQHF
TRBJ2-7 | TRBV20-1 | TRBD2 | many | TGCAGTGCTAGTCGCGGGACTAGCGGGAGGGGATCCGAGCAGTACTTC | CSASRGTSGRGSEQYF
TRBJ1-2 | TRBV7-2 | TRBD1 | many | TGTGCCAGCAGTTCACAGGGGCCGCTATATGGCTACACCTTC | CASSSQGPLYGYTF
TRBJ2-3 | TRBV4-3 | NA | few | TGCGCCAGCAGCCAAGAAGAGATTTCTGAGGTCACAGATACGCAGTATTTT | CASSQEEISEVTDTQYF
TRBJ2-6 | TRBV28 | NA | NA | TGTGCCAGCAGTTTTCAAGGGGCTGGGGCCAACGTCCTGACTTTC | CASSFQGAGANVLTF
TRBJ1-1 | TRBV28 | NA | few | TGTGCCAGCAGTCCAAGCCAGGGGAACACTGAAGCTTTCTTT | CASSPSQGNTEAFF
TRBJ1-1 | TRBV5-1 | NA | many | TGCGCCAGCAGACAAGGATCAATAGGCGAATACACTGAAGCTTTCTTT | CASRQGSIGEYTEAFF
TRBJ1-1 | TRBV29-1 | NA | NA | TGCAGCGTTGTTGCAGATTTGAACACTGAAGCTTTCTTT | CSVVADLNTEAFF
TRBJ2-5 | TRBV30 | NA | NA | TGTGCCTGGAGATGGACGGTGGGTATGGAGACCCAGTACTTC | CAWRWTVGMETQYF
TRBJ2-3 | TRBV20-1 | TRBD1 | few | TGCAGTGCTAGCTTACTACCGGGACAGGGGGTGGAAGATACGCAGTATTTT | CSASLLPGQGVEDTQYF
TRBJ1-1 | TRBV29-1 | NA | once | TGCAGCGTTTTCCCGGGGAACACTGAAGCTTTCTTT | CSVFPGNTEAFF
TRBJ1-4 | TRBV29-1 | TRBD1 | few | TGCAGTTGTGGGACAGGGCTTAATGAAAAACTGTTTTTT | CSCGTGLNEKLFF
TRBJ1-2 | TRBV12-3/TRBV12-4 | TRBD1 | few | TGTGCCAGCAGGTCCACGGGTACAGGGGGCTATGGCTACACCTTC | CASRSTGTGGYGYTF
TRBJ2-1 | TRBV20-1 | TRBD2 | NA | TGCAGTGCTAGCAAAGGGAAGCGGGAGAATGAGCAGTTCTTC | CSASKGKRENEQFF
TRBJ2-7 | TRBV7-2 | TRBD2 | NA | TGTGCCAGCAGCTTAGGCGGGACTAGCGGGGGATACGAGCAGTACTTC | CASSLGGTSGGYEQYF
TRBJ2-5 | TRBV7-2 | NA | few | TGTGCCAGCAGCTTAGCGATTCGGGAGACCCAGTACTTC | CASSLAIRETQYF
TRBJ2-1 | TRBV6-6 | NA | few | TGTGCCAGCACCCTAGAGGTAGCCTACAATGAGCAGTTCTTC | CASTLEVAYNEQFF
TRBJ2-5 | TRBV20-1 | NA | NA | TGCAGTGCTAGAGATCAAATTCGGGGTCGTGAGACCCAGTACTTC | CSARDQIRGRETQYF
TRBJ1-5 | TRBV27 | NA | NA | TGTGCCAGCAGCTCTGTGCCCACCGACAGGAGCAATCAGCCCCGGCATTTT | CASSSVPTDRSNQPRHF
TRBJ1-6 | TRBV12-3/TRBV12-4 | TRBD1 | many | TGTGCCAGCAGCCGAGACAGGGCGGGTTCACCCCTCCACTTT | CASSRDRAGSPLHF
TRBJ1-2 | TRBV4-1 | NA | NA | TGCGCCAGCAGTCAACGGGGCATGAACTATGGCTACACCTTC | CASSQRGMNYGYTF
TRBJ2-5 | TRBV6-6 | TRBD1 | many | TGTGCCAGCAGTTACTCAGGGGGCGCAAAGACCCAGTACTTC | CASSYSGGAKTQYF
TRBJ1-5 | TRBV27 | NA | NA | TGTGCCAGCAGTTCGAGGGGATATCAGCCCCGGCATTTT | CASSSRGYQPRHF
TRBJ2-3 | TRBV6-2/TRBV6-3 | NA | NA | TGTGCCAGCAGAAGCGCACGCGGGGAGCACACAGATACGCAGTATTTT | CASRSARGEHTDTQYF
TRBJ2-1 | TRBV7-6 | TRBD2 | NA | TGTGCCAGCAGCCCAGGTACTAGCGGGAGGGTCGATGAGCGGTTCTTC | CASSPGTSGRVDERFF
TRBJ2-5 | TRBV5-1 | TRBD2 | NA | TGCGCCAGCAGCTTGGTGGGAGCCTTAGCGGGAGCCATGGGAGAGACCCAGTACTTC | CASSLVGALAGAMGETQYF
TRBJ2-1 | TRBV18 | NA | NA | TGTGCCAGCTCATCGACCAGCCTGAGCTCCTACAATGAGCAGTTCTTC | CASSSTSLSSYNEQFF
TRBJ1-3 | TRBV5-1 | TRBD1 | NA | TGCGCCAGCAGTGGGGACAGGGCTGGAAACACCATATATTTT | CASSGDRAGNTIYF
TRBJ1-1 | TRBV20-1 | TRBD1 | few | TGCAGTGCGCCGACCGGACAGGGGGGGACTGAAGCTTTCTTT | CSAPTGQGGTEAFF
TRBJ1-5 | TRBV7-8 | NA | NA | TGTGCCAGCAGCTCAAACAGGGTATTGGGTCAGCCCCAGCATTTT | CASSSNRVLGQPQHF
TRBJ2-3 | TRBV5-1 | NA | NA | TGCGCCAGCAGCCCCGAACAGGGATCTAGCACAGATACGCAGTATTTT | CASSPEQGSSTDTQYF
TRBJ1-2 | TRBV4-3 | TRBD1 | few | TGCGCCAGCAGCCAAGGTGCAGGGGGCTATGGCTACACCTTC | CASSQGAGGYGYTF
TRBJ2-5 | TRBV24-1 | NA | NA | TGTGCCACCAGTGATTCGGGACTGGGAATTAGAGAGACCCAGTACTTC | CATSDSGLGIRETQYF
TRBJ2-7 | TRBV7-9 | NA | NA | TGTGCCAGCAGCTTAATTGTTGCAGAGTCCTCCTACGAGCAGTACTTC | CASSLIVAESSYEQYF
TRBJ2-5 | TRBV12-3/TRBV12-4 | NA | NA | TGTGCCAGCAGTTTAGCGCTGGTGGCCCCGGGGACCCAGTACTTC | CASSLALVAPGTQYF
TRBJ2-1 | TRBV7-8 | TRBD2 | few | TGTGCCAGCAGCGATAGCGGGCTGGCCTACAATGAGCAGTTCTTC | CASSDSGLAYNEQFF
TRBJ2-4 | TRBV9 | NA | few | TGTGCCAGCAGCGCCCAGACAGTGAACAATGAGCAGTACTTC | CASSAQTVNNEQYF
TRBJ2-5 | TRBV5-1 | NA | few | TGCGCCAGCAGCCCCCGACAGGGAGGCACGCGGGAGCAGTACTTC | CASSPRQGGTREQYF
TRBJ2-1 | TRBV10-3 | TRBD2 | many | TGTGCCATCGGACTAGCGAATGAGCAGTTCTTC | CAIGLANEQFF
TRBJ2-5 | TRBV6-1 | NA | NA | TGTGCCAGCAGTGCCCTTGGGGCAGGGGAAGATGAGACCCAGTACTTC | CASSALGAGEDETQYF
TRBJ2-1 | TRBV24-1 | NA | NA | TGTGCCACCAGTGACCCCTCTGCGGGATATAATGAGCAGTTCTTC | CATSDPSAGYNEQFF